The sequence of this T cell receptor beta chain was determined in a study of T cell repertoires in cytomegalovirus infection. Across the whole study: Used in the study were CMV epitopes, some recently identified and HLA-C-restricted, others well-studied and HLA-B-restricted. Indications came from public TCR beta signatures; they pointed to CMV infection and to a matching HLA type.

A single record per CDR3 protein comes from TCRdb applying MiXCR to the reads. The data contain approximately 1,000,000 distinct CDR3 sequences, around 29% of them seen just once; the ten biggest clones take up 11% to 15%. This CDR3 contains 12 residues. The trim removed 8 bases at V and 3 bases at J, leaving 1 base unmatched. Study conclusions and caveats: The study identified carriers of CMV plus the relevant HLA from cumulative public TCR beta family frequency. Dominating the ex vivo response were TCR beta clonotypes that were CMV-specific and HLA-C-restricted.

This clonotype was counted many times. Antigen unknown. V and J are TRBV12-3 or TRBV12-4 and TRBJ2-1; 7 bases map to TRBD2. This specimen was cultured CD8+ T cells from PBMCs, taken from culture after CMV antigen stimulation. This receptor was taken from a human donor in good health (CMV status not recorded). Some clones in this sample may be carry-over from other donors' samples. The CDR3 region is CASGGVYNEQFF. CDR3 in DNA: TGTGCCAGCGGGGGGGTCTACAATGAGCAGTTCTTC.